Below, 2 T cell receptor beta chains from the same sample are listed, as sequenced in a study of blood T cell repertoires in COVID-19. Profiled with immunoSEQ multiplex PCR; TCRdb holds only in-frame clones, not every one. The sample contains about 440,000 clones, 70% to 90% of which appear only once. The sequenced sample was peripheral blood. Receptors were obtained from a woman in her fifties or sixties with COVID-19, enrolled during active disease.

CDR3 coding DNA: TGTGCCAGCAGTCCGGGGACAGGGGAATCGGGCGGTCACATTCAGTACTTC. Residues: CASSPGTGESGGHIQYF. The chain has TRBV28 and TRBJ2-4; 10 bases fit TRBD1. CDR3 size: 17 residues. J lost 8 bases, V lost 5 bases, and 15 bases had no gene match. Per the germline V gene, CDR1 is MDHEN and CDR2 is SYDVKM.

Regarding this clone: The CDR3 ends on some other residue instead of the conserved phenylalanine or tryptophan, so this is likely a read error. The DNA is omitted, as the CDR3 cannot be located on it reliably, and the CDR3 follows TCRdb's listing. The chain couples TRBV20-1 to TRBJ1-2; the table assigns TRBD1, which was not confirmed against the DNA. A total of 11 residues make up the CDR3, ends included. Germline assignment: CDR1 DFQATT and CDR2 SNEGSKA (reference sequence). CDR3 protein: CSARDRGSMNV.